This is a list of T cell receptor beta chains from one sample in a study of shared clonotypes between healthy human individuals. The assay was immunoSEQ multiplex PCR, and TCRdb's table has in-frame clones only and misses some. The sample comprises 2 million to 2.5 million clones, about 92% of which are singletons, and about 0.39% rests with the top ten. Sequenced input: naive CD4+ T cells from PBMCs. These receptors all stem from a man between 18 and 35 years old in good health. Some clones in this sample may be carry-over from other donors' samples. Both conserved end residues are part of each CDR3. The order of the fields is J gene, clone size, V gene, D gene, CDR3 DNA, CDR3 protein. The D gene is left open where the match is weak. Clone size is given for some rows only: seen once, a few or many times, or a class if the clone is expanded.

J: TRBJ2-7; size: -; V: TRBV9; D: -; DNA: TGTGCCAGCAGCGTAGCTAACCTAGATCAGTCCGAGCAGTACTTC; CDR3: CASSVANLDQSEQYF
J: TRBJ2-3; size: -; V: TRBV2; D: -; DNA: TGTGCCAGCAGTGTTAGGGGGAGGACAGATACGCAGTATTTT; CDR3: CASSVRGRTDTQYF
J: TRBJ2-7; size: -; V: TRBV5-8; D: -; DNA: TGTGCCAGCAGCTTGGGGCCGACGGTTCCCTACGAGCAGTACTTC; CDR3: CASSLGPTVPYEQYF
J: TRBJ2-3; size: -; V: TRBV9; D: -; DNA: TGTGCCAGCAGCCCGTCCCCGGGCGTGGGTTGGGGCACAGATACGCAGTATTTT; CDR3: CASSPSPGVGWGTDTQYF
J: TRBJ2-7; size: -; V: TRBV19; D: -; DNA: TGTGCCAGTAGACCAGGCGGAGCGGTGTACGAGCAGTACTTC; CDR3: CASRPGGAVYEQYF
J: TRBJ1-2; size: -; V: TRBV28; D: -; DNA: TGTGCCAGCAGTTTCGAAGGGGCCCTTACTAACTATGGCTACACCTTC; CDR3: CASSFEGALTNYGYTF
J: TRBJ2-7; size: -; V: TRBV14; D: TRBD2; DNA: TGTGCCAGCAGCCGCGGCCCGGGACTAGCGGGAGACGAGCAGTACTTC; CDR3: CASSRGPGLAGDEQYF
J: TRBJ2-3; size: -; V: TRBV7-3; D: -; DNA: TGTGCCAGCAGCTTAGGGTTAGCGAGAGACACAGATACGCAGTATTTT; CDR3: CASSLGLARDTDTQYF
J: TRBJ1-2; size: -; V: TRBV5-8; D: -; DNA: TGTGCCAGCAGCTTCCAGGGACGAAGTGGCTACACCTTC; CDR3: CASSFQGRSGYTF
J: TRBJ2-7; size: -; V: TRBV7-3; D: -; DNA: TGTGCCAGCAGCCCCGGGGTGGGGACCTACGAGCAGTACTTC; CDR3: CASSPGVGTYEQYF
J: TRBJ2-4; size: -; V: TRBV18; D: -; DNA: TGTGCCAGCTCACCAGTCGGTATAGCCAAAAACATTCAGTACTTC; CDR3: CASSPVGIAKNIQYF
J: TRBJ1-3; size: -; V: TRBV7-2; D: -; DNA: TGTGCCAGCAGCTTAGGGGCCCAAAACACCATATATTTT; CDR3: CASSLGAQNTIYF
J: TRBJ1-2; size: once; V: TRBV6-1; D: -; DNA: TGTGCCAGCAGTCCGCTTGAAGACAGGTACTTC; CDR3: CASSPLEDRYF
J: TRBJ1-4; size: -; V: TRBV4-1; D: -; DNA: TGCGCCAGCAGCCAAGTAGGGCGCAGAGCAACTAATGAAAAACTGTTTTTT; CDR3: CASSQVGRRATNEKLFF
J: TRBJ1-1; size: -; V: TRBV5-1; D: TRBD1; DNA: TGCGCCAGCAGCTCCGACAGGGGACAGAACACTGAAGCTTTCTTT; CDR3: CASSSDRGQNTEAFF
J: TRBJ2-2; size: -; V: TRBV19; D: TRBD1; DNA: TGTGCCAGTACCACCGGGTCAGGGACAGTGAACACCGGGGAGCTGTTTTTT; CDR3: CASTTGSGTVNTGELFF
J: TRBJ1-1; size: -; V: TRBV7-3; D: -; DNA: TGTGCCAGCAGCTTACGGGGGGCAGAGCAGGAAGCTTTCTTT; CDR3: CASSLRGAEQEAFF